This TCR beta chain was obtained from a study of T cell responses to AZD1222 COVID-19 vaccine. Whole-study results and caveats: Two AZD1222 doses significantly raised spike-specific TCR breadth and depth over controls. At baseline, seropositivity was found in only six AZD1222 recipients. A mostly white British donor set with more females was recruited, and clonal diversity was possibly underestimated.

Pooling of second doses given at about 4 or about 12 weeks was done. CDR3 length: 19 amino acids. Germline CDR1 LNHDA, CDR2 SQIVND (reference sequence). V lost 5 bases, J lost 6 bases, and 20 bases stayed unmatched. Generated by immunoSEQ multiplex PCR, the TCRdb table keeps only in-frame clones and is missing some. The table includes about 140,000 clones, 88% detected once. As regards this clone: Its antigen is unknown.

The gene calls are TRBV19 and TRBJ2-2, with 8 bases aligning to TRBD1. The clonotype comes from an adult who received the AZD1222 COVID-19 vaccine. Here the sequenced sample was peripheral blood, taken 28 days after the second AZD1222 dose. CDR3 in DNA: TGTGCCAGTAGTTTCTACCGGGGGACAGGCCGGTCAAATGCCGGGGAGCTGTTTTTT. It encodes CASSFYRGTGRSNAGELFF.